This T cell receptor beta chain was retrieved from a study of siplizumab effects on memory and regulatory T cells. Study-level findings and limits: Naive T cells looked more diverse than memory cells, and they looked like major contributors to the alloresponse. In controls, 26.9% of mappable alloreactive CD4+ clones were Treg-derived on average, versus about 65% with siplizumab. Whether proliferating Tregs in siplizumab cultures suppress was not functionally confirmed.

Unstimulated TEMRA, naive, memory and effector memory subsets were sequenced in a few donor pairs. Concerning this clone itself: Its antigen remains unidentified.

Here immunoSEQ multiplex PCR was the method, and the copy in TCRdb shows in-frame clones only, minus some. The data show 40,000 to 45,000 clones, more than 80% seen once. V was trimmed by 6 bases and J by 2 bases, leaving 21 bases between them. CDR1 is SGHTS, CDR2 YDEGEE, per germline. This CDR3 is built from 16 residues. Material: naive CD4+ T cells sorted from blood. The chain has TRBV5-8 and TRBJ2-7; D possibly matches TRBD1 or TRBD2 (6 bases each). The receptor was derived from a human donor in good health. This chain's CDR3 is CASTLRGGKGAYEQYF. CDR3 in DNA: TGTGCCAGCACCCTGCGTGGGGGGAAGGGGGCCTACGAGCAGTACTTC.